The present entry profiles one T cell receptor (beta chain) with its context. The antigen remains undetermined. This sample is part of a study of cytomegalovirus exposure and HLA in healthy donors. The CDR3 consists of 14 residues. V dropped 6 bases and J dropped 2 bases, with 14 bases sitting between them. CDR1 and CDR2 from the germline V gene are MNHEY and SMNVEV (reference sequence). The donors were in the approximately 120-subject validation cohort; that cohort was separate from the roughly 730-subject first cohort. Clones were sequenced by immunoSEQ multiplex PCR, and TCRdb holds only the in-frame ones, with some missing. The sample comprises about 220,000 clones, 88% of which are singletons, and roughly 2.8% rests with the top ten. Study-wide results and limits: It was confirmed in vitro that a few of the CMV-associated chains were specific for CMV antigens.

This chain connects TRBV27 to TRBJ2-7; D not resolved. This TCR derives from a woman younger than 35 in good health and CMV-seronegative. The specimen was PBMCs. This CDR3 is CASSPTGPTYEQYF. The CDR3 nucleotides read TGTGCCAGCAGCCCCACGGGTCCCACCTACGAGCAGTACTTC.